This T cell receptor beta chain was profiled in a study of blood T cell repertoires in COVID-19. The V and J ends lost 4 bases and 8 bases, in that order; junction bases with no gene match: 9. This CDR3 region has 14 residues. Germline lookup yields CDR1 SGHRS and CDR2 YFSETQ. Libraries were prepared by immunoSEQ multiplex PCR; TCRdb keeps only in-frame clonotypes and omits some of them. The table has 400,000 or so clones, about 89% seen once. This clone came up once. This sequence joins TRBV5-1 and TRBJ2-1; TRBD1 aligns across 7 bases. The material sequenced was PBMCs or T cells enriched from blood (not recorded which). The TCR comes from a man aged 35 to 55 in a cohort exposed to, infected with or recovered from COVID-19 (not recorded which). CDR3 bases: TGCGCCAGCAGCCTAGGAACAGGGGACGATGAGCAGTTCTTC. Amino acid sequence: CASSLGTGDDEQFF.